The clone carrying this T cell receptor (beta chain) appeared a few times. The antigen is undetermined. PCR primers comprised 60 Vbeta and 13 Jbeta primers. Profiling relied on immunoSEQ multiplex PCR, and the TCRdb table lists in-frame clones only, not all of them. Here the sample spans just under 45,000 clones, 45% to 60% being singletons. This sample was included in a study of cytomegalovirus exposure and HLA in healthy donors. Study-wide results and caveats: Accurate prediction of HLA-A and HLA-B alleles (for most subjects) was reportedly achieved from TCR beta sequences.

Deletions cut 4 bases from V and 9 bases from J, with 20 bases between. The CDR3 is 14 residues long. CDR1 GTSNPN and CDR2 SVGIG come from the germline V gene (reference sequence). The sequenced sample was PBMCs. The chain uses TRBV30 and TRBJ2-3, with a possible D match to TRBD1 (6 bases). The source of this sequence is a man in his 60s in good health and CMV-seronegative. The CDR3 region is CAWTTTGLWGTQYF. In DNA, the CDR3 is TGTGCCTGGACTACAACAGGGTTATGGGGCACGCAGTATTTT.